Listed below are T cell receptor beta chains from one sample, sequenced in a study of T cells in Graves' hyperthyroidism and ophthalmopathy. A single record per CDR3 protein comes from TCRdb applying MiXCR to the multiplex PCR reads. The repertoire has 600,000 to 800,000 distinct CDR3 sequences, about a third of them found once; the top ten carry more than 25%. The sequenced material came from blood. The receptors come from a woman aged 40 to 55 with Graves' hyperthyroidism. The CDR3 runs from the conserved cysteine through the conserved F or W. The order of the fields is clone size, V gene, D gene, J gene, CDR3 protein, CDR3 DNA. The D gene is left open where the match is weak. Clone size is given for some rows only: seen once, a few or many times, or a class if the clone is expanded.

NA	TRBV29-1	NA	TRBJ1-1	CSVDDGGMGTEAFF	TGCAGCGTTGACGACGGGGGGATGGGCACTGAAGCTTTCTTT
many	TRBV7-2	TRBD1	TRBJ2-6	CASKLQSTGAGANVLTF	TGTGCCAGTAAACTTCAATCCACAGGGGCTGGGGCCAACGTCCTGACTTTC
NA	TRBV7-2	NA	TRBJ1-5	CASSFRGGKLPQHF	TGTGCCAGCAGTTTCCGCGGGGGAAAGTTGCCCCAGCATTTT
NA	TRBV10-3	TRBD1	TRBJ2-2	CAISSQGAGTGELFF	TGTGCCATCAGTTCACAGGGGGCCGGCACCGGGGAGCTGTTTTTT
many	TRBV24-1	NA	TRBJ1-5	CATRRDSNQPQHF	TGTGCCACCAGACGGGACAGCAATCAGCCCCAGCATTTT
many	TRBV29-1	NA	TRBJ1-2	CSVDVIGLGGDGYTF	TGCAGCGTTGACGTCATAGGGTTAGGAGGGGATGGCTACACCTTC
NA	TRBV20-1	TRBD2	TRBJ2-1	CSAAPGLDSHEQFF	TGCAGTGCTGCCCCGGGACTAGATTCTCATGAGCAGTTCTTC
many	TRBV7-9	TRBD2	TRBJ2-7	CASSPHGGAEREQYF	TGTGCCAGCAGCCCCCACGGGGGGGCGGAACGGGAGCAGTACTTC
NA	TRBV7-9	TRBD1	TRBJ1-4	CASSLPTGTYLNKTEKLFF	TGTGCCAGCAGCTTACCGACAGGGACTTACCTGAATAAGACGGAAAAACTGTTTTTT
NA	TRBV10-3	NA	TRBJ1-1	CAIWGSGNTEAFF	TGTGCCATCTGGGGTTCGGGGAACACTGAAGCTTTCTTT
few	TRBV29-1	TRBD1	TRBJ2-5	CSTRTGGYQETQYF	TGCAGCACCCGAACAGGGGGGTACCAAGAGACCCAGTACTTC
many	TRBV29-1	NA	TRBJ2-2	CSVESQGNTGELFF	TGCAGCGTTGAAAGCCAGGGGAACACCGGGGAGCTGTTTTTT
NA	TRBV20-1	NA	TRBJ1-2	CSAPVPARFNYGYTF	TGCAGTGCCCCCGTCCCGGCCAGGTTCAACTATGGCTACACCTTC
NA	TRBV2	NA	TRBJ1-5	CASAGPGGVEAQPQHF	TGTGCCAGCGCCGGGCCCGGGGGCGTAGAGGCTCAGCCCCAGCATTTT
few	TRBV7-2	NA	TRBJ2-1	CASSRQAGNEQFF	TGTGCCAGCAGCCGTCAAGCAGGGAATGAGCAGTTCTTC
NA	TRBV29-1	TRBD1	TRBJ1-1	CSVSGQGIYGTEAFF	TGCAGCGTTTCCGGACAGGGGATCTATGGCACTGAAGCTTTCTTT
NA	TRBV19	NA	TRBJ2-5	CARRVQETQYF	TGTGCCAGACGCGTACAAGAGACCCAGTACTTC
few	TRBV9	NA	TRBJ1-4	CASSAGPANNEKLFF	TGTGCCAGCAGCGCGGGACCGGCGAATAATGAAAAACTGTTTTTT
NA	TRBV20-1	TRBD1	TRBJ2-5	CSAHRQGAKSNQPQYF	TGCAGTGCGCATCGACAGGGGGCTAAGAGCAATCAGCCCCAGTACTTC
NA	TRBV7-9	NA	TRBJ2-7	CASSRRTLTYEQYF	TGTGCCAGCAGCCGGAGGACGTTAACCTACGAGCAGTACTTC
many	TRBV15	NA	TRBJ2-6	CATSRDSGTGANVLTF	TGTGCCACCAGCAGGGATTCAGGGACCGGGGCCAACGTCCTGACTTTC
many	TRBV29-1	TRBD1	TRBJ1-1	CSVNRGKNTEAFF	TGCAGCGTAAACAGGGGAAAGAACACTGAAGCTTTCTTT
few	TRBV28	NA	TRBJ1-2	CAISPGPWGYGYTF	TGTGCCATCTCGCCGGGCCCCTGGGGCTATGGCTACACCTTC
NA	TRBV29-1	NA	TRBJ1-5	CSALGRDTSNQPQHF	TGCAGCGCCCTCGGGAGGGACACTAGCAATCAGCCCCAGCATTTT
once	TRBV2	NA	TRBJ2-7	CASSGQGQRGALYEQYF	TGTGCCAGCAGTGGGCAAGGACAACGCGGGGCCCTCTACGAGCAGTACTTC
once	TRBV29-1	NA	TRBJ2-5	CSSRHAQETQYF	TGCAGCAGTCGACACGCACAAGAGACCCAGTACTTC
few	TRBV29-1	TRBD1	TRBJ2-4	CSVDRTGGNIQYF	TGCAGCGTTGACCGGACAGGGGGAAACATTCAGTACTTC
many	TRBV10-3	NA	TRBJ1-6	CAISLPGGDSPLHF	TGTGCCATCAGTCTTCCGGGGGGTGATTCACCCCTCCACTTT
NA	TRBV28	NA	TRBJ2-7	CASSLPAGTIYEQYF	TGTGCCAGCAGTTTACCTGCGGGGACGATCTACGAGCAGTACTTC
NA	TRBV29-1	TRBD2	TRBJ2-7	CSVEDLPLAGGPYEQYF	TGCAGCGTTGAAGATCTGCCACTAGCGGGGGGACCCTACGAGCAGTACTTC
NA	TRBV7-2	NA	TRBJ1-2	CASSLVRGDGYTF	TGTGCCAGCAGCTTAGTGAGAGGGGACGGCTACACCTTC
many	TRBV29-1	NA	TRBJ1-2	CSALRGPTNYGYTF	TGCAGCGCGTTGAGGGGCCCTACTAACTATGGCTACACCTTC
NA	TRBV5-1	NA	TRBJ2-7	CASTDRWGEQYF	TGTGCCAGCACCGATAGATGGGGCGAGCAGTACTTC
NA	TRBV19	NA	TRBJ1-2	CASSIDRRTAYSYTF	TGTGCCAGTAGTATAGATCGGAGGACAGCCTACTCCTACACCTTC
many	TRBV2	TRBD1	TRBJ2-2	CASRQDRDTGELFF	TGTGCCAGCAGGCAGGACAGGGACACCGGGGAGCTGTTTTTT
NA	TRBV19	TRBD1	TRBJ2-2	CASHSWTGNTGELFF	TGTGCCAGCCATTCATGGACAGGGAACACCGGGGAGCTGTTTTTT
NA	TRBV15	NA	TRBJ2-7	CAASTEVSSYEQYF	TGTGCCGCCAGCACGGAGGTGAGCTCCTACGAGCAGTACTTC
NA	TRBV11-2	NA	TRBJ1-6	CASHRSNNSPLHF	TGTGCCTCACACCGGAGTAATAATTCACCCCTCCACTTT
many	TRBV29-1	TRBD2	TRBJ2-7	CSVAGLAGVYEQYF	TGCAGCGTTGCGGGACTAGCGGGAGTTTACGAGCAGTACTTC
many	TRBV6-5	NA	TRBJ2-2	CASKDKNTGELFF	TGTGCCAGCAAGGACAAGAACACCGGGGAGCTGTTTTTT
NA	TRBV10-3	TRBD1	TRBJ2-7	CAISDGDRYEQYF	TGTGCCATCAGTGACGGGGACAGGTACGAGCAGTACTTC
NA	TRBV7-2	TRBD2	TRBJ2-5	CASSYTGLAGAETQYF	TGTGCCAGCAGTTATACCGGACTAGCGGGTGCGGAGACCCAGTACTTC
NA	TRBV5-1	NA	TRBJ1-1	CASSSQGNFAEAFF	TGCGCCAGCAGCTCCCAAGGGAATTTCGCTGAAGCTTTCTTT
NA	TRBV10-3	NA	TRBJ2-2	CAISAVGPGFGELFF	TGTGCCATCAGTGCTGTGGGACCCGGGTTTGGGGAGCTGTTTTTT
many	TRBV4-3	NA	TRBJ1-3	CASSQEWTIGGNTIYF	TGCGCCAGCAGCCAAGAGTGGACGATCGGGGGAAACACCATATATTTT
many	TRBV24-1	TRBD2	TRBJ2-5	CATSDPLAGDVETQYF	TGTGCCACCAGTGATCCACTAGCGGGGGATGTCGAGACCCAGTACTTC
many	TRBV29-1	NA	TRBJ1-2	CSVVYSFRNGYTF	TGCAGCGTTGTTTACAGTTTTCGCAATGGCTACACCTTC
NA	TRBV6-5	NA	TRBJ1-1	CASSFRRLANTEAFF	TGTGCCAGCAGTTTTCGGCGACTAGCTAACACTGAAGCTTTCTTT
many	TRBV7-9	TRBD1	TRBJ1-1	CAGLGDRGTEAFF	TGTGCCGGCCTAGGGGACAGAGGAACTGAAGCTTTCTTT
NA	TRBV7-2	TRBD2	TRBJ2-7	CASSLEGGGSHEQYF	TGTGCCAGCAGCTTAGAGGGCGGGGGGTCCCACGAGCAGTACTTC
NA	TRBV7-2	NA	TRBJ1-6	CASSLGGGQLCLYNSPLHF	TGTGCCAGCAGCTTGGGGGGGGGCCAACTTTGCCTTTATAATTCACCCCTCCACTTT
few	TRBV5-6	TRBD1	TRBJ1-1	CASSLRDRGAPEAFF	TGTGCCAGCAGCTTGAGGGACAGGGGGGCCCCTGAAGCTTTCTTT
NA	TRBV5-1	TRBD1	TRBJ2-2	CASSRTGGYGTGELFF	TGCGCCAGCAGCAGAACAGGGGGATACGGAACCGGGGAGCTGTTTTTT
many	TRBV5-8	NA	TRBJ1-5	CASTKDNQGQPQHF	TGTGCCAGCACCAAGGACAATCAGGGGCAGCCCCAGCATTTT